This TCR beta chain originates from a study of post-analysis software for immune sequencing data. General observations from the study: F measure grouped same-batch samples tightly together. Controls had lower frequencies than patients of 4 or 5 TRBV segments, which included TRBV5-6, TRBV5-1 and TRBV20-1.

In the case of this clonotype: What it binds is not known.

With V trimmed by 5 bases and J by 5 bases, 19 bases remained unmatched. Germline CDR1 is SGHVS and CDR2 is FNYEAQ. This CDR3 region has 18 residues. Unique molecular identifiers featured in each of the TCR beta cDNA libraries. The yield from around 1 to 10 million T cells was roughly 0.5 million cDNA molecules in total. In TCRdb, the PCR reads were re-called with MiXCR into one record per CDR3 protein. This repertoire shows around 180,000 distinct CDR3 sequences, approximately 30% found once; its top ten account for over 1.2%. This sequence was found in a girl under 18 with multiple sclerosis. This sequence joins TRBV7-6 and TRBJ1-1; TRBD1 agrees at 8 bases. The specimen was blood. In DNA, the CDR3 is TGTGCCAGCAGCCGTCCCAATGGACAGGGAGGGCCTTATACTGAAGCTTTCTTT. Translation: CASSRPNGQGGPYTEAFF.